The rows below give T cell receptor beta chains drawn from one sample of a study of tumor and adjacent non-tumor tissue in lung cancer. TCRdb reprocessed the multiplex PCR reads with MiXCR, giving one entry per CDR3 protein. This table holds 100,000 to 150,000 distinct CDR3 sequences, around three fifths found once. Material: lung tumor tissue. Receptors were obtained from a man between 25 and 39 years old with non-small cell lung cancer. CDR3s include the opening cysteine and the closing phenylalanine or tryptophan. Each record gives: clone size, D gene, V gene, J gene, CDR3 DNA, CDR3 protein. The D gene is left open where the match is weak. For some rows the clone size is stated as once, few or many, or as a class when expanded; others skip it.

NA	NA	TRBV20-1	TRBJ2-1	TGCAGTGCTTTACGACCGGTCTCCTACAAAGAGCAGTTCTTC	CSALRPVSYKEQFF
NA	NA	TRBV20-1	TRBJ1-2	TGCGGTGCTGATTCCCCCCCTAACGGCTACACCTTC	CGADSPPNGYTF
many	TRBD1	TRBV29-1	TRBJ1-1	TGCAGCGTTGGACAGGGTGAAGATGCTTTCTTT	CSVGQGEDAFF
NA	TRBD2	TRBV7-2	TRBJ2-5	TGTGCCAGTGTCCTCACTAGCGGGGGGTCCCAAGAGACCCAGTACTTC	CASVLTSGGSQETQYF
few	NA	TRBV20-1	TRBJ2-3	TGCAGTGCTGGAGAGCGGGGCACAGATACGCAGTATTTT	CSAGERGTDTQYF
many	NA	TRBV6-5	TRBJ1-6	TGTGCCAGCAGTTCCCCGCGGGGGAATTCACCCCTCCACTTT	CASSSPRGNSPLHF
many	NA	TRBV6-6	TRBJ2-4	TGTGCCAGCATCGGACGGCACAAAAACATTCAGTACTTC	CASIGRHKNIQYF
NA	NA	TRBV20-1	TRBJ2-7	TGCAGTGCTCTGGACAGCACGACCTACGAGCAGTACTTC	CSALDSTTYEQYF
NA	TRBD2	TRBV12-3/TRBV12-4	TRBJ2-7	TGTGCCAGCACTGGGACTAGCGGAGGGGGCGAGCAATACTTC	CASTGTSGGGEQYF
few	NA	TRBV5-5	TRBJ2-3	TGTGCCAGCAGCCTCACAGATACGCAGTATTTT	CASSLTDTQYF
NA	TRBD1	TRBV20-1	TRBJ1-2	TGCAGTGCTAGAGACCCCCCGGGACAGGGGGCCATATACTATGGCTACACCTTC	CSARDPPGQGAIYYGYTF
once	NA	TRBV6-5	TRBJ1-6	TGTGCCAGCAGTTACTCCGACGGAACCAATTCACCCCTCTACTTT	CASSYSDGTNSPLYF
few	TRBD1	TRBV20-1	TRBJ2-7	TGCAGTACTAGGGTGGACAGGGGGGCTTACGAGCAGTACTTC	CSTRVDRGAYEQYF
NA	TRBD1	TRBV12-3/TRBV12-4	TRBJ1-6	TGTGCCAACAGTTTATGGACAGGGGCTGTAAATAATTCACCCCTCCGCTTT	CANSLWTGAVNNSPLRF
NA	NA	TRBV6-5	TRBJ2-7	TGTGCCAGAACCCCTCGAGGCTCCTACGAGCAGTACTTC	CARTPRGSYEQYF
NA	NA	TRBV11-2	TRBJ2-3	TGTGCCAGCAACTCGGATGGGGCAAGGAGCTCAGATACGCAGTATTTT	CASNSDGARSSDTQYF
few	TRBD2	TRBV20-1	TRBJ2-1	TGCAGTGTTAGAATTCCGGGGGGGTACAATGAGCAGTTCTTC	CSVRIPGGYNEQFF
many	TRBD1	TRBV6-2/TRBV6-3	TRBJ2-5	TGTGCCAGCAGGGGACAGGGAATACAAGAGACCCAGTACTTC	CASRGQGIQETQYF
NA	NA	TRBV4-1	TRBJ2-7	TGCGCCAGCAGCCAAGACGAGATCTGTGGAACCTATGAGCAGTACTTC	CASSQDEICGTYEQYF
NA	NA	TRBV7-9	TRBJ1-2	TGTGCCAGCAGCTTCTCGGGTGGCAACACCTTC	CASSFSGGNTF
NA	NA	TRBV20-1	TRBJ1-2	TGCAGTGCTCCTCTTCTGGGAGACGACTATGGCTACACCTTC	CSAPLLGDDYGYTF
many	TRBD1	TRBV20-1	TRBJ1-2	TGCAGTGCTAGAGATTGGACAGGGGCCTATGGCTACACCTTC	CSARDWTGAYGYTF
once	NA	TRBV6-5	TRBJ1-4	TGTGCCAGCAGCCCTGGGACCACAACTAGTGAAAAACTGTTATTT	CASSPGTTTSEKLLF
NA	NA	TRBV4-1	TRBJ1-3	TGCGCCAGCAGCCAAGATCGCGGGGGGCGAAGAAACACCATATATTTT	CASSQDRGGRRNTIYF
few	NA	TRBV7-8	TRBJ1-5	TGTGCCAGCAGCCACGGGACCCGGGGGCAGCCCCAGCATTTT	CASSHGTRGQPQHF
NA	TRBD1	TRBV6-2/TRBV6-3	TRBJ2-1	TGTGTCATCAGTTACTCGGCAGGACAGGGCTACCTAAGCTCCTACAATGAGCAGTTCTTC	CVISYSAGQGYLSSYNEQFF
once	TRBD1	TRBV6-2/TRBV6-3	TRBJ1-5	TGTACCAGCCTACAAACCGGACAGGGGGAAAATCGGCCCCAGCATTTT	CTSLQTGQGENRPQHF
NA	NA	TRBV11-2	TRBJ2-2	TGTGCCAGCAGCCCGCGGGCCACCGGGGAGCTGTTCTTT	CASSPRATGELFF
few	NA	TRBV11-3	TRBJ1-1	TGTGCCAGCAGCACCGTGACGGGGAGGGACATTGAAGCTTTCTTT	CASSTVTGRDIEAFF
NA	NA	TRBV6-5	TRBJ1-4	TGTGCCAGCAGTGAGACACCCCAAGAAAGCGAACAAGCGTTTTTT	CASSETPQESEQAFF
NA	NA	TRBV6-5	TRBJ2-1	TGTGTCAGCAGTCAAGGACAGAGATCCGTCTATGAGCAGTTCTTC	CVSSQGQRSVYEQFF
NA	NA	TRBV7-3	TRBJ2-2	TGTGCCAGCAGCACGTCCGGGAACAGCGCCGGGGAGCTGTTTTTC	CASSTSGNSAGELFF
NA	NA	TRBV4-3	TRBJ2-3	TGCGCCAGCAGCCAAGACGGGAGCAGGGCTAGCATAGATACGCAGTATTTT	CASSQDGSRASIDTQYF
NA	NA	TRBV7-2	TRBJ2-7	TGTGCCCGCAGCTTAGCGGCCGCTGCCTACAAGCAGTACTTC	CARSLAAAAYKQYF
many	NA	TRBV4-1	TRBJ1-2	TGCGCCAGCAGCCAAGCGACTTTGGGGGGCTATGGCTACACCTTC	CASSQATLGGYGYTF
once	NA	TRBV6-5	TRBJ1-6	TGTGCCAGCAGCCACCCAACAGGGACTAATTCGCCCCTCCACTTT	CASSHPTGTNSPLHF
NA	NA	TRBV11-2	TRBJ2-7	TGTGTCAGAAGCTTAGATATCATAGTTAAGCCCTACGAGCAGTACTTC	CVRSLDIIVKPYEQYF
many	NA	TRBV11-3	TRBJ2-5	TGTGCCAGCAGCTTGATACACCAAGAGGCCCAGTACTTC	CASSLIHQEAQYF
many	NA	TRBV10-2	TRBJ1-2	TGCGCCAGCAGTGAAGAAGGGAACTATGGCTACACCTTC	CASSEEGNYGYTF
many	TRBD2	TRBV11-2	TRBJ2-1	TGTGCCAGCAGCTCGCTAGCGGGAGTAGCGAATGAGCAGTTCTTC	CASSSLAGVANEQFF
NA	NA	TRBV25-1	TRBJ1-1	TGTGCCAGCAGTGGAAAGGCTCGGGGCACTGAAGCTTTCTTT	CASSGKARGTEAFF
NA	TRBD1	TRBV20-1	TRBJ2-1	TGCAGTGTGACGACAGGGTGGGTCGATGGGCAGTCCTTC	CSVTTGWVDGQSF